The clone carrying this T cell receptor (beta chain) was counted at least ten times. Each CDR3 protein is one row after TCRdb ran MiXCR on the 5' RACE reads. The sample has approximately 600,000 distinct CDR3 sequences, roughly 9.9% seen once. This sample was taken from a study of identical twins. This CDR3 is 16 amino acids long. After removal of 1 base from V and 0 bases from J, the junction contained 4 bases not matched to a gene. Per germline, CDR1 SGHDT and CDR2 YYEEEE. This same sample was also part of a study on yellow fever vaccine responses in identical twins.

This sequence was found in a woman under 30 in good health. The V call is TRBV5-6, the J call TRBJ2-7, with 10 bases matching TRBD1. Sequencing was performed on PBMCs. CDR3 protein: CASSLRGTGASYEQYF. CDR3 DNA: TGTGCCAGCAGCTTGAGAGGGACAGGGGCCTCCTACGAGCAGTACTTC.